This paragraph reports one T cell receptor (beta chain). Antigen unknown. This CDR3 is built from 15 residues. The V gene end was trimmed by 2 bases and the J gene end by 8 bases; junction bases not matched to a gene: 8. Every sample had a minimum of 6 million PBMCs isolated. The use of a sample-barcoded 5' primer and a J-beta primer mix characterized a second PCR of about 6 to 12 cycles. TCRdb recomputed calls from the 5' RACE reads with MiXCR, one row per CDR3 protein. The data contain about 1,000,000 distinct CDR3 sequences, 35% to 55% of them singletons. This sample was taken from a study of blood T cells in healthy people across ages. General study findings and limits: Per-million-T-cell TCR beta diversity fell roughly linearly with age. Long-lived donors exceeded aged donors in naive CD4+ cells and diversity. Shifts in expanded clonotypes may have been confounded by donor CMV status, which was unknown.

The rearrangement uses TRBV12-3 or TRBV12-4 and TRBJ1-2; 10 nucleotides agree with TRBD1. The sequencing input was blood. This receptor was identified in a woman in her fifties or sixties in good health. The CDR3 DNA sequence: TGTGCCAGCAGTTTAATTCGAGGACAGGGGGAAGGCTACACCTTC. It specifies CASSLIRGQGEGYTF.